This T cell receptor (beta chain) is from a study of T cell responses to AZD1222 COVID-19 vaccine (dated by TCRdb to the early 2020s). Some background on the complete study: AZD1222 recipients given second doses at about 4 weeks or at about 12 weeks were pooled, since spike-specific TCR depth and breadth were not found to differ between the two schedules. A total of just over 230 trial participants underwent TCR sequencing, of whom 207 had received two doses of AZD1222 and some 25 had received two doses of the MenACWY control vaccine. Enrollment into the trials was organized by age into subgroups of 18-55, 56-69 and 70-plus years, and those subgroups contained approximately 160, 26 and 62 TCR-sequenced participants, respectively. What the research found in general, with its limitations: Conclusions about previously exposed vaccinees are limited, since just 6 or 7 AZD1222 recipients were seropositive for SARS-CoV-2 at baseline. The whole spike protein was spanned by vaccine-associated CD4 TCRs, and dominant responses were seen in regions 160-218 and 743-854. Nearly half of unique spike-specific TCRs reportedly recognized epitopes outside regions mutated in the B.1.351 and B.1.1.7 variants. After two AZD1222 doses, both the breadth and the depth of spike-specific TCRs were significantly higher than at day 0 and than in MenACWY recipients. Participants were mostly white British, with more females than males. The authors suggested clonal diversity may have been underestimated. In the small 56-69-year group, the increase in depth fell short of significance, most likely because of low power. Because no day 14 peak-response samples were available, repertoires were characterized only after the peak T cell response.

A note on this clone: The clone's antigen remains unknown. Base qualities are not provided; no much larger clone lies one nucleotide away.

This specimen's time point label, interpreted: baseline before first vaccination. Vaccinee samples were obtained from the UK trials COV001 and COV002, which included a single-blind randomized controlled phase 2/3 trial of AZD1222 (ChAdOx1 nCoV-19) in healthy adults. For TCRbeta chain sequencing, PBMC samples were collected from trial participants at day 0 and at day 28 after the second dose. The CDR3 regions of human TCRbeta chains were analyzed by immunosequencing. The authors' pipeline ran thus. Repertoire TCRs were checked for matches against a reference library of SARS-CoV-2-specific TCRs that had been generated using the MIRA antigen-specificity platform. Breadth meant the fraction of unique TCRs that were SARS-CoV-2-associated, whereas depth meant the fraction of total T cells that were SARS-CoV-2-associated. Each spike-specific TCR was assigned to its reactive spike region and to a CD4 or CD8 class using the MIRA data. Log10-transformed breadth and depth values were compared by one-way ANOVA with Sidak's multiple comparisons tests. TCRdb mirrors the immuneACCESS table, restricted to in-frame sequences. Some clones are absent from its copies; in checked studies, under half trace to an unresolved V gene, and the reason for the others is unknown. D and trimming come from the DNA, and the V and J calls and clone size come from that table. Here the sample has about 150,000 clones; approximately 94% occur a single time. About 9.1% of the sample belongs to the ten largest clones.

Looking up the germline V gene (reference sequence) yields CDR1 SGHNT and CDR2 YYREEE. At the junction V is shortened by 1 base and J by 5 bases, with 1 base in between. The CDR3, cysteine through phenylalanine, is 12 amino acids long. The read is trimmed to its CDR3 DNA, 36 bases read in frame from base 1. Recombination linked TRBV5-4 to TRBJ1-6, with no confidently assigned D gene. Sequenced here: peripheral blood, sampled on day 0 of AZD1222 vaccination. The sequence came from an adult in good health. The CDR3 protein sequence reads: CASSLNNSPLHF. The sequenced DNA: TGTGCCAGCAGCTTGAATAATTCACCCCTCCACTTT.